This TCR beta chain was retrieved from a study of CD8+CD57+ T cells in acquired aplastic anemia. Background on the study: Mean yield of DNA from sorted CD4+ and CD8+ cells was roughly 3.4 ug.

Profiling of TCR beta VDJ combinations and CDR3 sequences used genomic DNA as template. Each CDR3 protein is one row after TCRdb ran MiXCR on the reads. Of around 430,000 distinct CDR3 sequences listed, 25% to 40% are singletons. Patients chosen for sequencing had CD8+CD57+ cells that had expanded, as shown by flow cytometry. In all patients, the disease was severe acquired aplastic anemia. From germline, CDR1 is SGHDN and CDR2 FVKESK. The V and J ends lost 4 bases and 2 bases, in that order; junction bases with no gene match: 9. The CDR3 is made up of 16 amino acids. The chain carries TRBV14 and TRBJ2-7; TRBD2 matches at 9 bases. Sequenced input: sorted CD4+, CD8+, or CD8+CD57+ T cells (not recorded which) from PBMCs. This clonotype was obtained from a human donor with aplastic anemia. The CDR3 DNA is TGTGCCAGCAGCCCGAAACTAGCGGGCGATACCTACGAGCAGTACTTC. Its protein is CASSPKLAGDTYEQYF. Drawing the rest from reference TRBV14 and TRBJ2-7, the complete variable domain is EAGVTQFPSHSVIEKGQTVTLRCDPISGHDNLYWYRRVMGKEIKFLLHFVKESKQDESGMPNNRFLAERTGGTYSTLKVQPAELEDSGVYFCASSPKLAGDTYEQYFGPGTRLTVT.